This T cell receptor beta chain appears in the sequencing data of a study of cytotoxic CD8 clonotypes in ibrutinib-treated CLL. Study-level background: Partial response occurred in 24 patients and complete response in 2; at median around 70 months, about 14 remained remitted and about 12 progressed. The study, taken as a whole, reports: The clonality went up when patients responded to ibrutinib and dropped back toward baseline at progression.

Comments on this clone: The antigen is unknown.

The germline V gene has CDR1 SNHLY and CDR2 FYNNEI. The J segment lost 4 bases and the V segment lost 7 bases, leaving 10 bases of the junction unmatched. The CDR3 is 16 residues long. Produced via immunoSEQ multiplex PCR; TCRdb's table is partial and in-frame only. This sample yields about 50,000 clones, of which more than 55% are seen a single time; approximately 30% belongs to the top ten. Sequences were derived from PBMCs, sampled after 24 months of ibrutinib treatment. This TCR derives from a human donor with chronic lymphocytic leukemia. J is TRBJ2-3 and V is TRBV2; 11 nucleotides line up with TRBD2. CDR3 region: CASKTILAGAADTQYF. The CDR3 coding sequence is TGTGCCAGCAAAACCATACTAGCGGGGGCCGCAGATACGCAGTATTTT. The whole variable domain, remainder taken from reference TRBV2 and TRBJ2-3, is EPEVTQTPSHQVTQMGQEVILRCVPISNHLYFYWYRQILGQKVEFLVSFYNNEISEKSEIFDDQFSVERPDGSNFTLKIRSTKLEDSAMYFCASKTILAGAADTQYFGPGTRLTVL.